These 18 T cell receptor beta chains share one sample of origin, sequenced in a study of cytomegalovirus exposure and HLA in healthy donors. With 60 Vbeta and 13 Jbeta primers, the PCR was carried out. Sequencing used immunoSEQ multiplex PCR; TCRdb keeps in-frame clones, though not all of them. The sample lists 69,000 or so clones; roughly 68% were seen once. Specimen: PBMCs. These receptors came from a woman aged 55-69 years in good health and CMV-seropositive.

The table lists this clone with a count of one. The V call is TRBV5-1, the J call TRBJ2-5; D uncertain. The V gene lost 2 bases and the J gene lost 0 bases, with 8 bases spanning the gap. Germline V gene lookup returns CDR1 SGHRS and CDR2 YFSETQ. This CDR3 region has 14 residues. The CDR3 sequence is CASSFGSDQETQYF. CDR3 nucleotide sequence: TGCGCCAGCAGCTTCGGGTCAGACCAAGAGACCCAGTACTTC.

The chain couples TRBV29-1 to TRBJ1-2, with 8 bases that match TRBD1. Losses at the gene ends were 6 bases for V and 5 bases for J; bases not matched to a gene: 14. The germline CDR1 and CDR2 sequences are SQVTM and ANQGSEA. The CDR3 runs to 15 residues. This CDR3 reads CSVDNTGQGKYGYTF. The DNA for the CDR3 is TGCAGCGTCGACAACACTGGACAGGGAAAGTATGGCTACACCTTC.

The chain is built from TRBV5-8 and TRBJ1-2, with TRBD1 matching 7 bases. Germline CDR1 reads SGHTS; CDR2 reads YDEGEE. Trimming cost V 10 bases and J 7 bases; bases outside gene matches: 13. This CDR3 contains 13 residues. The CDR3 region has the DNA TGTGCCCGGTACAACACAGGGGAAGGTGGCTACACCTTC. Encoded protein: CARYNTGEGGYTF.

The gene calls are TRBV5-5 and TRBJ2-7; D is undetermined. V lost 1 base, J lost 3 bases, and 14 bases lay in between. CDR3 length equals 15 residues. Germline V gene lookup returns CDR1 SGHKS and CDR2 YYEKEE (reference sequence). Here the CDR3 reads CASSLTGESGYEQYF. CDR3 coding DNA: TGTGCCAGCAGCTTGACCGGTGAATCAGGCTACGAGCAGTACTTC.

The chain carries TRBV6-5 and TRBJ1-2, with 10 bases aligning to TRBD1. Trimming cost V 2 bases and J 8 bases; bases outside gene matches: 8. This CDR3 has 15 residues. Germline CDR1 MNHEY, CDR2 SVGAGI. This CDR3 reads CASSYQTGTGDGYTF. CDR3 in DNA: TGTGCCAGCAGTTACCAGACCGGGACAGGGGACGGCTACACCTTC.

The gene calls are TRBV27 and TRBJ1-2; 7 bases line up with TRBD1. After removal of 10 bases from V and 4 bases from J, the junction contained 12 bases not matched to a gene. Germline CDR1 reads MNHEY; CDR2 reads SMNVEV (reference sequence). There are 14 residues in the CDR3. CDR3 loop: CANGWRGRSYGYTF. The DNA of the CDR3 is TGTGCCAACGGGTGGAGGGGGCGCTCCTATGGCTACACCTTC.

This clone was counted a few times. V is TRBV5-1 and J is TRBJ1-2; D is possibly TRBD1 (5 bases). Germline CDR1 is SGHRS and CDR2 is YFSETQ. The CDR3 runs 13 residues. Trimming pared 5 bases from V and 6 bases from J, leaving 14 bases between. The CDR3 loop is CASRTGVEDGYTF. For the CDR3, the DNA is TGCGCCAGCAGAACGGGGGTCGAAGATGGCTACACCTTC. The variable domain in full, completed from reference TRBV5-1 and TRBJ1-2, reads KAGVTQTPRYLIKTRGQQVTLSCSPISGHRSVSWYQQTPGQGLQFLFEYFSETQRNKGNFPGRFSGRQFSNSRSEMNVSTLELGDSALYLCASRTGVEDGYTFGSGTRLTVV.

The chain carries TRBV7-9 and TRBJ2-7, with 9 bases fitting TRBD1. Trimming took 0 bases from V and 5 from J; bases not matched to a gene: 5. Germline V lookup: CDR1 SEHNR, CDR2 FQNEAQ (reference sequence). CDR3 size: 15 residues. The CDR3, as DNA: TGTGCCAGCAGCTTAGCCGGGACAGGGAACAACGAGCAGTACTTC. Amino acid sequence: CASSLAGTGNNEQYF.

A few counts support this clone. The V gene is TRBV5-6, the J gene TRBJ1-4; D call uncertain. The CDR3 is 15 residues long. Germline V gene sequence: CDR1 SGHDT, CDR2 YYEEEE. V dropped 0 bases and J dropped 7 bases, with 13 bases sitting between them. The CDR3 reads CASSLGGRVGEKLFF. For the CDR3, the DNA is TGTGCCAGCAGCTTGGGTGGGCGAGTAGGTGAAAAACTGTTTTTT.

This clone appeared a few times. CDR3 nucleotides: TGTGCCAGCAGCCTCAGTTTGAACACTGAAGCTTTCTTT. Its translation is CASSLSLNTEAFF. The chain combines TRBV7-6 with TRBJ1-1, with no clear D. The germline V gene encodes CDR1 SGHVS and CDR2 FNYEAQ. This CDR3 region has 13 residues. The V end was cut by 5 bases, the J end by 0 bases, with 7 bases between.

This clone was counted many times. The chain recombines TRBV30 with TRBJ1-1; D not resolved. V lost 4 bases and J lost 1, with 4 bases in between. Germline V lookup: CDR1 GTSNPN, CDR2 SVGIG (reference sequence). The CDR3 is 11 residues long. Here the CDR3 DNA reads TGTGCCTGGAACAGGAACACTGAAGCTTTCTTT. Translating it yields CAWNRNTEAFF.

V is TRBV10-1 and J is TRBJ2-6, with a possible D match to TRBD1 (5 bases). The ends were cut back, 0 bases at V and 8 bases at J, with 8 bases in the middle. This CDR3 has 14 amino acids. Germline CDR1 is WNHNN and CDR2 is SYGVQD (reference sequence). The CDR3 region is CASSESGATNVLTF. CDR3 sequence (DNA): TGCGCCAGCAGTGAGTCAGGGGCGACCAACGTCCTGACTTTC.

The chain carries TRBV27 and TRBJ1-2; 7 nucleotides agree with TRBD1. CDR3 length: 14 amino acids. Germline assignment: CDR1 MNHEY and CDR2 SMNVEV (reference sequence). V trimming: 7 bases; J trimming: 1 base; junction bases outside the gene matches: 6. The CDR3: CASTPTGLNYGYTF. CDR3 DNA: TGTGCCAGCACCCCGACAGGGCTTAACTATGGCTACACCTTC.

V usage is TRBV7-9 and J usage is TRBJ2-7, with 9 bases matching TRBD2. CDR1 is SEHNR and CDR2 is FQNEAQ in the germline V gene (reference sequence). The CDR3 spans 14 residues. J was trimmed by 5 bases and V by 6 bases; bases with no gene match: 8. The CDR3 bases are TGTGCCAGCAGAAGGCCAGCGGGGGGCCACGAGCAGTACTTC. The encoded protein is CASRRPAGGHEQYF.

The rearrangement joins TRBV6-5 to TRBJ1-6, with D uncertain. The V gene lost 6 bases and the J gene lost 5 bases, with 11 bases spanning the gap. Germline V gene lookup returns CDR1 MNHEY and CDR2 SVGAGI. The CDR3 extends over 14 amino acids. The CDR3 loop is CASSLLQNNSPLHF. The CDR3 DNA sequence: TGTGCCAGCAGCCTACTCCAAAATAATTCACCCCTCCACTTT.

The chain combines TRBV9 with TRBJ2-1; 8 bases match TRBD2. V was pared by 4 bases and J by 2 bases, with 8 bases of the junction left unmatched. The CDR3 is 16 amino acids. The germline V gene has CDR1 SGDLS and CDR2 YYNGEE. The CDR3 region is CASSPRWRGAYNEQFF. In nucleotides, the CDR3 is TGTGCCAGCAGCCCCCGTTGGCGGGGGGCCTACAATGAGCAGTTCTTC.

The chain recombines TRBV10-2 with TRBJ2-7; D is perhaps TRBD1 (6 bases). V lost 3 bases and J 0 bases, leaving 15 bases between the germline ends. Germline V CDR1 and CDR2: WSHSY, SAAADI. This CDR3 comprises 16 residues. The DNA for the CDR3 is TGCGCCAGCAGTGATCTCAGGGGCGAGAACTCCTACGAGCAGTACTTC. This translates into CASSDLRGENSYEQYF.

In this sample, this clone turned up a few times. This chain joins TRBV6-6 and TRBJ1-2, with a weak D call TRBD1 (5 bases). In germline, CDR1 is MNHNY, CDR2 SVGAGI (reference sequence). The V gene lost 0 bases and the J gene lost 6 bases, with 8 bases spanning the gap. The CDR3 sequence is 13 residues long. The CDR3 DNA follows: TGTGCCAGCAGTTACTCAGCGGGGGATGGCTACACCTTC. It translates to CASSYSAGDGYTF.